Detailed here is one T cell receptor (beta chain). Assay: immunoSEQ multiplex PCR; the TCRdb copy retains only in-frame clones and omits some. The sample gives 600,000 or so clones, approximately 87% of which show up once; approximately 0.0097% is in the top ten. This entry comes from a study of shared T cell receptors in the human thymus. This CDR3 is built from 15 residues. Trimming shortened V by 6 bases and J by 1 base, and 16 bases separated the two germline ends. In germline, CDR1 is MDHEN, CDR2 SYDVKM. This same sample was also part of a study on human thymus T cells. That report notes: Donors consisted of healthy Finnish infants (having corrective surgery for congenital heart defects). It was from resections taken during corrective heart surgery that the thymus tissue came. Thymic as well as blood repertoires seemed to favor certain V and J genes unevenly. Related research described strongly overlapping thymic repertoires in unrelated people.

Sequencing was done on a sample of thymocytes. The clonotype was recovered from a boy less than two years old with a congenital heart defect. This rearrangement joins TRBV28 to TRBJ2-7; D is possibly TRBD1 (6 bases). CDR3 loop: CASRSDRRESYEQYF. The CDR3 DNA is TGTGCCAGCAGGTCGGACAGAAGGGAATCCTACGAGCAGTACTTC.